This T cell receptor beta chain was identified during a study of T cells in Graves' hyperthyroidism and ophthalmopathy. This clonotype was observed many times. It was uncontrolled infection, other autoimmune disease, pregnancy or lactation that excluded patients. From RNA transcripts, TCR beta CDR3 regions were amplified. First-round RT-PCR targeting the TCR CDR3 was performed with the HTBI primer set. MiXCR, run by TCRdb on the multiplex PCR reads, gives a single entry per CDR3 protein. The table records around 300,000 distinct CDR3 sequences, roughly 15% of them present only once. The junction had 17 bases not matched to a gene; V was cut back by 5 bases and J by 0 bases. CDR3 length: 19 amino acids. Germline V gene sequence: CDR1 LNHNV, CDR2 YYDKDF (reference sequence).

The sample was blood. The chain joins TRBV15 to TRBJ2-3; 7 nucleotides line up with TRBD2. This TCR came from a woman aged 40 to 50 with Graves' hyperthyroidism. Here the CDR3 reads CATSGPPGLAAISTDTQYF. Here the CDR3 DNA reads TGTGCCACCAGCGGTCCCCCTGGGCTAGCGGCGATTAGCACAGATACGCAGTATTTT.